The T cell receptor (beta chain) described here comes from a study of human T cells and chemical hapten exposure. Findings and limits, study-wide: Counts of expanded TCRs (at PT1) showed a positive correlation with patch test score.

Sample time point: patch test 3, about 24 weeks after DPC sensitization. Treatment indicated: therapeutic diphenylcyclopropenone sensitization with weekly scalp DPC. Concerning this clonotype itself: Its antigen is not identified.

MiXCR, applied by TCRdb to the RACE reads, yields one record per CDR3 protein. Here the sample spans over 150,000 distinct CDR3 sequences, around a quarter being singletons. The sequencing used whole blood, collected in connection with sensitization to the hapten diphenylcyclopropenone (DPC). The TCR was taken from a woman in her late teens or twenties with alopecia areata. Some clones in this sample may be carry-over from other donors' samples.

CDR3 amino acids: CASSVRQFSGANVLTF. The CDR3 bases are TGTGCCAGCAGCGTACGACAGTTCTCTGGGGCCAACGTCCTGACTTTC. This sequence joins TRBV9 and TRBJ2-6; a possible D gene is TRBD1 (5 bases). The CDR3 runs 16 residues. Germline assignment: CDR1 SGDLS and CDR2 YYNGEE. V dropped 1 base and J dropped 0 bases, with 8 bases sitting between them.